A single sample gave rise to the 9 T cell receptor beta chains below, sequenced in a study of blood T cell repertoires in COVID-19. Profiled with immunoSEQ multiplex PCR; TCRdb holds only in-frame clones, not every one. The data contain 190,000 or so clones, just under 90% of them singletons. Material for sequencing was peripheral blood. The receptors were sampled from a woman aged 18 to 35 who had recovered from COVID-19.

The chain couples TRBV6-5 to TRBJ1-6; possibly TRBD1 for D (5 bases). This CDR3 comprises 16 residues. V was clipped by 4 bases and J by 0 bases, with 10 bases between them. Germline V gene lookup returns CDR1 MNHEY and CDR2 SVGAGI. CDR3 residues: CASSLGPSSYNSPLHF. CDR3 in DNA: TGTGCCAGCAGTTTGGGGCCCAGCTCCTATAATTCACCCCTCCACTTT.

The chain uses TRBV5-1 and TRBJ2-3; TRBD2 matches at 10 bases. The CDR3 has 16 amino acids. J lost 3 bases, V lost 1 base, and 5 bases had no gene match. Germline CDR1 is SGHRS and CDR2 is YFSETQ. The DNA of the CDR3 is TGCGCCAGCAGCTTGACAGCGGGAGGGCCAACAGATACGCAGTATTTT. Amino acid sequence: CASSLTAGGPTDTQYF.

Points on this clone: One end of the junction does not line up with germline, which may come from a read error. The V and J genes are TRBV12-3 or TRBV12-4 and TRBJ1-2; possible D gene TRBD1, 6 bases. CDR3 size: 12 residues. CDR3 bases: TGTGCCAGCAGTTCCGGGACACGCGGCTACGCCTTC. It translates to CASSSGTRGYAF.

The chain is built from TRBV4-1 and TRBJ2-7, with 11 positions matching TRBD2. The CDR3 covers 17 residues. With 1 base clipped from V and 7 bases from J, the junction kept 12 bases outside the gene matches. Per germline, CDR1 MGHRA and CDR2 YSYEKL. CDR3 loop: CASSQVRLAGGPWEQYF. CDR3 nucleotide sequence: TGCGCCAGCAGCCAAGTTCGTTTAGCGGGGGGGCCGTGGGAGCAGTACTTC.

The chain has TRBV6-5 and TRBJ1-2, with no clear D. This CDR3 is built from 12 residues. Germline V CDR1 and CDR2: MNHEY, SVGAGI. V was pared by 6 bases and J by 7 bases, with 12 bases between. The CDR3: CASSLDLVGYTF. In DNA form, the CDR3 reads TGTGCCAGCAGCTTGGACTTAGTTGGCTACACCTTC.

This sequence joins TRBV11-1 and TRBJ1-1, with 10 bases fitting TRBD1. Unmatched junction bases numbered 0, after V lost 0 bases and J lost 8 bases. The CDR3 runs to 13 residues. Germline loops: CDR1 SGHAT, CDR2 FQDESV (reference sequence). The CDR3 loop reads CASSLADRGEAFF. The CDR3 DNA is TGTGCCAGCAGCTTAGCGGACAGGGGGGAAGCTTTCTTT.

The chain uses TRBV29-1 and TRBJ2-1, with 10 bases matching TRBD2. Losses at the gene ends were 6 bases for V and 8 bases for J; bases not matched to a gene: 10. The germline V gene has CDR1 SQVTM and CDR2 ANQGSEA. The CDR3 has 14 residues. CDR3 coding DNA: TGCAGCGTAGATAGCGGGAGGTATTTCGATGAGCAGTTCTTC. As protein: CSVDSGRYFDEQFF.

The chain links TRBV19 to TRBJ1-2, with D perhaps matching TRBD1 (6 bases). Trimming took off 0 bases at V and 2 bases at J, with 7 bases between the two ends. The CDR3 is made up of 14 amino acids. Germline V gene data show CDR1 as LNHDA and CDR2 as SQIVND (reference sequence). The CDR3 DNA is TGTGCCAGTAGTATAGAAACAGGGAACTATGGCTACACCTTC. Its translation is CASSIETGNYGYTF.

J is TRBJ2-2 and V is TRBV11-3, with TRBD2 matching over 9 bases. The V gene end was trimmed by 2 bases and the J gene end by 2 bases; junction bases not matched to a gene: 3. The CDR3 length is 16 residues. Germline V gene data show CDR1 as SGHNT and CDR2 as YENEEA. This CDR3 reads CASSLLAGENTGELFF. The CDR3 nucleotides read TGTGCCAGCAGCTTATTAGCGGGGGAAAACACCGGGGAGCTGTTTTTT.